The 8 T cell receptor beta chains presented below share a single source sample, sequenced in a study of blood T cell repertoires in COVID-19. Clones were sequenced by immunoSEQ multiplex PCR, and TCRdb holds only the in-frame ones, with some missing. The table has roughly 16,000 clones, approximately 83% seen once; the top ten hold 35%. Sequenced material: peripheral blood. The receptors were gathered from a man between 65 and 79 years old in a cohort sampled during active COVID-19.

CDR3: CASSSIQGAEETQYF. CDR3 nucleotides: TGTGCCAGCAGCTCCATACAGGGGGCGGAGGAGACCCAGTACTTC. This chain connects TRBV9 to TRBJ2-5, with TRBD1 matching over 9 bases. The length of the CDR3 is 15 residues. The ends lost 4 bases at V and 5 bases at J; junction bases unmatched: 9. The germline gives CDR1 SGDLS, CDR2 YYNGEE.

The chain employs TRBV24-1 and TRBJ1-2; no clear D. There are 14 residues in the CDR3. CDR1 and CDR2 (germline): KGHDR, SFDVKD. Trimming took off 1 base at V and 6 bases at J, with 11 bases between the two ends. For the CDR3, the DNA is TGTGCCACCAGTGATTTCAGCGGGGTGGATGGCTACACCTTC. This gives the protein CATSDFSGVDGYTF.

The genes are TRBV12-3 or TRBV12-4 and TRBJ2-7; 7 nucleotides line up with TRBD2. The CDR3 spans 13 residues. The V and J ends lost 8 bases and 2 bases, in that order; junction bases with no gene match: 6. The CDR3: CASSGREPYEQYF. CDR3 bases: TGTGCCAGCTCGGGGAGGGAGCCCTACGAGCAGTACTTC.

The CDR3 DNA reads TGTGCCAGCAACCAAGCGGGGGGCAATCAGCCCCAGCATTTT. This gives the protein CASNQAGGNQPQHF. This rearrangement joins TRBV6-5 to TRBJ1-5, with D tentatively TRBD1 (5 bases). Germline CDR1 reads MNHEY; CDR2 reads SVGAGI. The CDR3 contains 14 residues. The germline V and J ends were trimmed by 7 bases and 2 bases, with 12 bases remaining between them.

This chain uses TRBV29-1 with TRBJ2-7; 7 bases are shared with TRBD1. The germline V gene encodes CDR1 SQVTM and CDR2 ANQGSEA. The CDR3 sequence is 12 residues long. For the CDR3, the DNA is TGCAGTATCAGGACAGGCTCCTACGAGCAGTACTTC. As protein: CSIRTGSYEQYF.

The V and J genes are TRBV19 and TRBJ2-1, with 8 nucleotides matching TRBD2. In germline, CDR1 is LNHDA, CDR2 SQIVND (reference sequence). This CDR3 is 17 amino acids long. The trim removed 8 bases at V and 1 base at J, leaving 13 bases unmatched. CDR3 nucleotide sequence: TGTGCCAGTCTACCTCCGCCGGGACTAGGTTCCTACAATGAGCAGTTCTTC. As protein: CASLPPPGLGSYNEQFF. The full variable domain, in which reference TRBV19 and TRBJ2-1 provide the parts outside the CDR3, is DGGITQSPKYLFRKEGQNVTLSCEQNLNHDAMYWYRQDPGQGLRLIYYSQIVNDFQKGDIAEGYSVSREKKESFPLTVTSAQKNPTAFYLCASLPPPGLGSYNEQFFGPGTRLTVL.

The gene calls are TRBV24-1 and TRBJ2-3; 8 bases agree with TRBD1. There are 16 residues in the CDR3. Germline values: CDR1 KGHDR, CDR2 SFDVKD. V lost 1 base and J lost 6; bases outside the gene matches: 8. This CDR3 is CATSDFPGQEVDTQYF. The CDR3, as DNA: TGTGCCACCAGTGATTTCCCGGGACAGGAGGTTGATACGCAGTATTTT.

This CDR3 reads CASSQRQGGDTQYF. CDR3 nucleotide sequence: TGCGCCAGCAGCCAACGACAGGGGGGAGATACGCAGTATTTT. V is TRBV4-3 and J is TRBJ2-3; TRBD1 matches 9 bases. V was clipped by 2 bases and J by 5 bases; unmatched bases: 2. CDR1 LGHNA and CDR2 YSLEER come from the germline V gene. There are 14 residues in the CDR3.